A selection of T cell receptor beta chains follows, all from one sample in a study of T cells in Graves' hyperthyroidism and ophthalmopathy. TCRdb ran MiXCR on the multiplex PCR reads and lists one entry per CDR3 protein. The sample consists of around 620,000 distinct CDR3 sequences, about 16% of them appearing once. Sequences were obtained from blood. The receptor set was obtained from a woman between 25 and 40 years old with Graves' hyperthyroidism. The CDR3 runs from the conserved cysteine through the conserved F or W. Fields, in order: J gene, V gene, CDR3 protein.

J gene: NA
V gene: TRBV19
CDR3 protein: CASSIAASGMDEQYF

J gene: TRBJ2-1
V gene: TRBV19
CDR3 protein: CASSVSSGSWNEQFF

J gene: TRBJ2-3
V gene: TRBV7-3
CDR3 protein: CASSRGLAGVIGTDTQYF

J gene: TRBJ2-1
V gene: TRBV11-2
CDR3 protein: CASSLETSGPQSEQFF

J gene: TRBJ2-7
V gene: TRBV5-5
CDR3 protein: CASSFGGPPYEQYF

J gene: TRBJ1-1
V gene: TRBV10-1
CDR3 protein: CASSDGTAGNTEAFF

J gene: TRBJ1-6
V gene: TRBV7-2
CDR3 protein: CASSLRQINSPLHF

J gene: TRBJ1-1
V gene: TRBV30
CDR3 protein: CAWTWGASTEAFF

J gene: TRBJ2-1
V gene: TRBV7-9
CDR3 protein: CASSNQREGPIEQFF

J gene: TRBJ1-4
V gene: TRBV28
CDR3 protein: CASRPSDRGPIGEKLFF

J gene: TRBJ1-1
V gene: TRBV30
CDR3 protein: CAWSDAGYAFF

J gene: TRBJ1-5
V gene: TRBV30
CDR3 protein: CAWAKQGNQPQHF

J gene: TRBJ1-2
V gene: TRBV4-1
CDR3 protein: CASSGWGGGYTF

J gene: TRBJ1-2
V gene: TRBV6-1
CDR3 protein: CASRTSNIQGLPEGYTF

J gene: TRBJ1-2
V gene: TRBV29-1
CDR3 protein: CSVEGDREDYGYTF

J gene: TRBJ1-3
V gene: TRBV29-1
CDR3 protein: CSVEDWEADPGNTIYF

J gene: TRBJ2-1
V gene: TRBV5-4
CDR3 protein: CASSLSADFYNEQFF

J gene: TRBJ1-1
V gene: TRBV7-9
CDR3 protein: CASSSSAGPEAFF

J gene: TRBJ2-2
V gene: TRBV10-3
CDR3 protein: CAINRGEGGELFF

J gene: TRBJ2-7
V gene: TRBV2
CDR3 protein: CAISDPPYEQYF

J gene: TRBJ2-2
V gene: TRBV5-1
CDR3 protein: CASSLEGTSGNTGELFF

J gene: TRBJ2-7
V gene: TRBV2
CDR3 protein: CASSEYEQYF

J gene: TRBJ2-3
V gene: TRBV20-1
CDR3 protein: CSLASIAGSNTDTQYF

J gene: TRBJ2-5
V gene: TRBV5-5
CDR3 protein: CASSFGGGLHQRETQYF

J gene: TRBJ1-1
V gene: TRBV5-8
CDR3 protein: CASSLGSLAADLNTEAFF

J gene: TRBJ2-1
V gene: TRBV19
CDR3 protein: CASRKFGGHEQFF

J gene: TRBJ2-1
V gene: TRBV28
CDR3 protein: CASSSLPTSGSRRNEQFF

J gene: TRBJ2-3
V gene: TRBV20-1
CDR3 protein: CSAVAGYDTQYF

J gene: TRBJ1-1
V gene: TRBV29-1
CDR3 protein: CSAPIGQGTFF

J gene: TRBJ2-7
V gene: TRBV30
CDR3 protein: CAWSPRHPYEQYF

J gene: TRBJ2-5
V gene: TRBV2
CDR3 protein: CASSGQKQETQYF

J gene: TRBJ1-1
V gene: TRBV18
CDR3 protein: CASSPGQGGRDTEAFF

J gene: TRBJ2-7
V gene: TRBV4-1
CDR3 protein: CASSPTGLVYYEQYF

J gene: TRBJ2-5
V gene: TRBV6-1
CDR3 protein: CASSDPTDETQYF

J gene: TRBJ2-7
V gene: TRBV20-1
CDR3 protein: CSARDSVGLPSYEQYF

J gene: TRBJ2-7
V gene: TRBV7-3
CDR3 protein: CASSQGAERGYEQYF

J gene: TRBJ1-4
V gene: TRBV6-1
CDR3 protein: CASSVVRYNEKLFF

J gene: TRBJ2-7
V gene: TRBV20-1
CDR3 protein: CSAPDITSEQYF

J gene: TRBJ2-3
V gene: TRBV30
CDR3 protein: CAWSSGGDADTQYF

J gene: TRBJ1-1
V gene: TRBV10-3
CDR3 protein: CAISEVGGPSNTEAFF

J gene: TRBJ1-4
V gene: TRBV7-9
CDR3 protein: CASSLKAATNEKLFF

J gene: TRBJ1-5
V gene: TRBV7-8
CDR3 protein: CASASFGGFNSNQPQHF

J gene: TRBJ2-1
V gene: TRBV12-3/TRBV12-4
CDR3 protein: CASSLGGIPLVF

J gene: TRBJ2-1
V gene: TRBV12-3/TRBV12-4
CDR3 protein: CASRQTSGTYNEQFF

J gene: TRBJ2-1
V gene: TRBV20-1
CDR3 protein: CSASGLSTNEQFF

J gene: TRBJ2-1
V gene: TRBV27
CDR3 protein: CASSPIAGVYNEQFF

J gene: TRBJ2-1
V gene: TRBV25-1
CDR3 protein: CASSNTPGTWHNEQFF

J gene: TRBJ2-7
V gene: TRBV4-3
CDR3 protein: CASSQGISGINEQYF

J gene: TRBJ1-2
V gene: TRBV15
CDR3 protein: CATSGESGGYTF

J gene: TRBJ2-7
V gene: TRBV6-5
CDR3 protein: CASSYSYEQGNEQYF

J gene: TRBJ2-5
V gene: TRBV7-8
CDR3 protein: CASSLVLAGEQETQYF

J gene: TRBJ1-3
V gene: TRBV20-1
CDR3 protein: CSAPGGYIGNTIYF